This T cell receptor (beta chain) was identified in a study of vaccination and CD4 T cells after COVID-19. With respect to this clonotype: Its cognate antigen is unknown.

As for treatment: approximately nine-day PBMC culture with coronavirus spike peptide pools or control peptides (ViraFEST assay). PCR-confirmed positives ranged from March to December 2020, preceding US Alpha, Beta and Delta variants. Sequencing of DNA taken from cultured CD4+ T cells relied on the Oncomine TCR Beta short-read assay. TCRdb analysed the PCR reads with MiXCR anew, one entry per CDR3 protein. Among about 20,000 distinct CDR3 sequences, approximately 59% were seen once, and the ten largest hold 8% to 9.5%. The CDR3 consists of 15 residues. Looked up from germline, CDR1 is KGHDR and CDR2 is SFDVKD. Trimming removed 3 bases from V and 4 bases from J; junction bases left unmatched: 4.

Specimen: CD4+ T cells from blood, cultured in vitro, collected after SARS-CoV-2 vaccination. V and J are TRBV24-1 and TRBJ2-3, with 9 positions matching TRBD1. The source of this sequence is a human donor who had recovered from COVID-19. The CDR3 protein is CATSDRQGEADTQYF. The CDR3 bases are TGTGCCACCAGTGATAGACAGGGGGAGGCAGATACGCAGTATTTT.